The 29 T cell receptor beta chains below come from one sample, sequenced in a study of shared clonotypes between healthy human individuals. Profiled with immunoSEQ multiplex PCR; TCRdb holds only in-frame clones, not every one. The sample shows 1.6 million or so clones, roughly 97% of them seen only once. The sample consisted of naive CD4+ T cells sorted from blood. Subset meaning: CD45RA+ positively selected. The receptors originated from a man between 25 and 39 years old in good health.

The rearrangement uses TRBV6-4 and TRBJ2-1; TRBD2 matches at 8 bases. With V trimmed by 2 bases and J by 7 bases, 16 bases remained unmatched. Germline CDR1 reads MRHNA; CDR2 reads SNTAGT. The CDR3 covers 18 residues. The CDR3: CASSDRNDPGGPRNEQFF. DNA of the CDR3: TGTGCCAGCAGTGACCGCAATGACCCGGGAGGGCCAAGAAATGAGCAGTTCTTC.

This clone has a single count. The chain carries TRBV10-3 and TRBJ2-3; 12 bases agree with TRBD2. The CDR3 spans 15 residues. Trimming at V came to 9 bases and at J to 7 bases, leaving 11 bases not matched to a gene. Germline lookup yields CDR1 ENHRY and CDR2 SYGVKD. For the CDR3, the DNA is TGTGCCATTTCACTTGGACTAGCGGGGAGTAATACGCAGTATTTT. This translates into CAISLGLAGSNTQYF.

The chain combines TRBV18 with TRBJ2-5; TRBD2 agrees at 12 bases. Germline V CDR1 and CDR2: KGHSH, LQKENI. V dropped 1 base and J dropped 3; count of bases not matched to a gene: 15. The CDR3 totals 20 residues. In DNA form, the CDR3 reads TGTGCCAGCTCACCACTCCGGGCACGACTAGCGGGAGAATCAGAAGAGACCCAGTACTTC. It yields the protein CASSPLRARLAGESEETQYF. Based on the CDR3 plus reference TRBV18 and TRBJ2-5, the full variable domain is NAGVMQNPRHLVRRRGQEARLRCSPMKGHSHVYWYRQLPEEGLKFMVYLQKENIIDESGMPKERFSAEFPKEGPSILRIQQVVRGDSAAYFCASSPLRARLAGESEETQYFGPGTRLLVL.

The chain's CDR3 is CAISDGTRTESQYF. Here the CDR3 DNA reads TGTGCCATCAGTGACGGGACTAGGACAGAATCCCAGTACTTC. The chain links TRBV10-3 to TRBJ2-5, with 8 bases lining up with TRBD2. Losses at the gene ends were 3 bases for V and 9 bases for J; bases not matched to a gene: 9. Germline V CDR1 and CDR2: ENHRY, SYGVKD. The CDR3 is 14 amino acids.

This sequence joins TRBV29-1 and TRBJ2-7; D is uncertain. The CDR3 has 12 residues. Trimming shortened V by 5 bases and J by 5 bases, and 13 bases separated the two germline ends. CDR1 SQVTM and CDR2 ANQGSEA come from the germline V gene. The CDR3 DNA reads as TGCAGCGTTACCTTAGGCTACGACGAGCAGTACTTC. It yields the protein CSVTLGYDEQYF.

The chain recombines TRBV6-1 with TRBJ1-2; D not certain. From germline, CDR1 is MNHNS and CDR2 SASEGT. The length of the CDR3 is 14 residues. Trimming removed 2 bases from V and 7 bases from J, with 14 bases in between. This chain's CDR3 is CASSERQTSPGYTF. For the CDR3, the DNA is TGTGCCAGCAGTGAACGGCAGACCTCTCCTGGCTACACCTTC.

V and J are TRBV29-1 and TRBJ2-2, with TRBD2 matching 9 bases. Germline CDR1 is SQVTM and CDR2 is ANQGSEA. This CDR3 contains 14 residues. Trimming cost V 4 bases and J 5 bases; bases outside gene matches: 5. For the CDR3, the DNA is TGCAGCGTTGGCAGCGGGAGGAAAACCGGGGAGCTGTTTTTT. It translates to CSVGSGRKTGELFF.

This chain connects TRBV28 to TRBJ1-2, with 10 positions matching TRBD1. Unmatched junction bases numbered 6, after V lost 5 bases and J lost 3 bases. CDR1 is MDHEN and CDR2 is SYDVKM in the germline V gene. The CDR3 has 15 amino acids. Here the CDR3 DNA reads TGTGCCAGCAGTGACAGGGGGCGGCCGTACTATGGCTACACCTTC. This codes for CASSDRGRPYYGYTF.

The chain combines TRBV19 with TRBJ2-2; D not resolved. The germline V gene has CDR1 LNHDA and CDR2 SQIVND (reference sequence). V lost 5 bases and J 1 base, leaving 11 bases between the germline ends. The CDR3 is made up of 15 amino acids. The CDR3 loop reads CASSPAQVNTGELFF. CDR3 in DNA: TGTGCCAGTAGTCCTGCCCAGGTGAACACCGGGGAGCTGTTTTTT.

This rearrangement joins TRBV14 to TRBJ2-7; 7 positions agree with TRBD1. This CDR3 region has 16 residues. Germline V gene lookup returns CDR1 SGHDN and CDR2 FVKESK. Germline trimming cut 3 bases from V and 2 bases from J; bases unmatched to any gene: 10. This CDR3 reads CASSHSRGLGPYEQYF. As DNA, the CDR3 is TGTGCCAGCAGCCATTCTAGGGGGCTTGGGCCCTACGAGCAGTACTTC.

V gene TRBV7-2 combines with J gene TRBJ2-7; TRBD2 matches at 10 bases. V dropped 4 bases and J dropped 3; count of bases not matched to a gene: 6. CDR3 size: 15 residues. CDR1 and CDR2 (germline): SGHTA, FQGNSA. The CDR3 DNA reads as TGTGCCAGCAGCTCAAGCGGGAGGGCGATCTACGAGCAGTACTTC. Amino acids: CASSSSGRAIYEQYF.

This chain joins TRBV5-4 and TRBJ2-7; D uncertain. V was pared by 3 bases and J by 2 bases, with 18 bases between. This CDR3 is built from 16 residues. Germline V lookup: CDR1 SGHNT, CDR2 YYREEE (reference sequence). In DNA form, the CDR3 reads TGTGCCAGCAGCTCGTCGATTCAGACGGTCGCCTACGAGCAGTACTTC. Amino acid sequence: CASSSSIQTVAYEQYF.

The gene calls are TRBV5-1 and TRBJ1-3; TRBD1 is a possible D gene (6 bases). This CDR3 is 19 amino acids long. The germline gives CDR1 SGHRS, CDR2 YFSETQ. Deletions cut 3 bases from V and 0 bases from J, with 22 bases between. The CDR3 loop reads CASSWLPLLGTISGNTIYF. Written as DNA, the CDR3 is TGCGCCAGCAGCTGGCTCCCTCTTTTAGGGACAATCTCTGGAAACACCATATATTTT.

This chain connects TRBV6-1 to TRBJ2-7; D is tentatively TRBD1 or TRBD2 (5 bases each). The CDR3 has 16 residues. Germline V gene data show CDR1 as MNHNS and CDR2 as SASEGT. The germline V and J ends were trimmed by 4 bases and 0 bases, with 16 bases remaining between them. The CDR3 loop reads CASSVTGRGPSYEQYF. The CDR3 DNA reads as TGTGCCAGCAGTGTCACGGGGCGCGGTCCCTCCTACGAGCAGTACTTC.

V is TRBV28 and J is TRBJ1-1; 9 positions agree with TRBD1. V shed 6 bases, J shed 7 bases, and the junction held 6 bases outside the gene matches. CDR3 size: 13 residues. Germline values: CDR1 MDHEN, CDR2 SYDVKM. The CDR3 spells CASSPQDRGEAFF. The CDR3 DNA follows: TGTGCCAGCAGCCCACAGGACAGGGGTGAAGCTTTCTTT.

This clone turned up a few times. This chain uses TRBV7-9 with TRBJ2-7, with D possibly TRBD2 on 5 matching bases. The CDR3 runs 13 residues. V was cut by 3 bases and J by 4 bases, with 10 bases left in between. The germline V gene encodes CDR1 SEHNR and CDR2 FQNEAQ (reference sequence). The CDR3 DNA follows: TGTGCCAGCAGCTTGCTACTAGGATACGAGCAGTACTTC. Protein product: CASSLLLGYEQYF. The variable domain in full, completed from reference TRBV7-9 and TRBJ2-7, reads DTGVSQNPRHKITKRGQNVTFRCDPISEHNRLYWYRQTLGQGPEFLTYFQNEAQLEKSRLLSDRFSAERPKGSFSTLEIQRTEQGDSAMYLCASSLLLGYEQYFGPGTRLTVT.

This clone came up a few times. Other nucleotide sequences from this sample produce the same CDR3. The chain employs TRBV28 and TRBJ2-5; D remains ambiguous. The ends were cut back, 5 bases at V and 5 bases at J, with 3 bases in the middle. The CDR3 consists of 10 residues. CDR1 is MDHEN, CDR2 SYDVKM, per germline. The CDR3 nucleotides are TGTGCCAGCAGTGGGGAGACCCAGTACTTC. Its translation is CASSGETQYF.

The CDR3 loop is CAWRGLAHTDTQYF. CDR3 DNA: TGTGCCTGGAGAGGACTAGCTCACACAGATACGCAGTATTTT. The chain couples TRBV30 to TRBJ2-3, with 8 bases aligning to TRBD2. The junction had 4 bases not matched to a gene; V was cut back by 3 bases and J by 2 bases. The germline gives CDR1 GTSNPN, CDR2 SVGIG (reference sequence). The CDR3 is 14 residues long.

This chain links TRBV6-1 with TRBJ2-1; D unclear. The CDR3 sequence is 12 residues long. Trimming removed 9 bases from V and 8 bases from J, with 14 bases in between. The germline CDR1 and CDR2 sequences are MNHNS and SASEGT. The CDR3 sequence is CASSPRVHEQFF. For the CDR3, the DNA is TGTGCCAGTTCCCCTAGGGTGCATGAGCAGTTCTTC.

The chain links TRBV5-4 to TRBJ1-2; 12 nucleotides agree with TRBD1. The CDR3 loop spans 15 amino acids. Germline values: CDR1 SGHNT, CDR2 YYREEE (reference sequence). V gave up 2 bases and J gave up 8 bases; unmatched junction bases: 7. As DNA, the CDR3 is TGTGCCAGCAGCTTCCCGGGACAGGGGGCTGGGGGCTACACCTTC. It is translated as CASSFPGQGAGGYTF.

The chain is built from TRBV11-2 and TRBJ2-1; D is ambiguous. The CDR3 consists of 15 residues. Trimming cost V 2 bases and J 3 bases, with 11 bases left between them. From germline, CDR1 is SGHAT and CDR2 FQNNGV. CDR3 nucleotide sequence: TGTGCCAGCAGCTTAAGGTGGACGGACTACAATGAGCAGTTCTTC. Amino acids: CASSLRWTDYNEQFF.

The rearrangement links TRBV5-1 to TRBJ2-2, with TRBD2 matching over 8 bases. V shed 3 bases, J shed 3 bases, and the junction held 7 bases outside the gene matches. CDR3 length: 16 residues. Per the germline V gene, CDR1 is SGHRS and CDR2 is YFSETQ. CDR3 amino acids: CASSWPAGGDTGELFF. In nucleotides, the CDR3 is TGCGCCAGCAGCTGGCCTGCGGGAGGCGACACCGGGGAGCTGTTTTTT.

CDR3 bases: TGTGCCAGCAGCCCAAGGACTAGCGCCAACACCGGGGAGCTGTTTTTT. It yields the protein CASSPRTSANTGELFF. The chain recombines TRBV5-4 with TRBJ2-2, with TRBD2 matching 9 bases. Per germline, CDR1 SGHNT and CDR2 YYREEE (reference sequence). CDR3 length: 16 amino acids. Germline trimming cut 4 bases from V and 2 bases from J; bases unmatched to any gene: 6.

The CDR3 reads CASSTSGSKSEQFF. As DNA, the CDR3 is TGTGCCAGCAGTACTAGCGGGAGTAAAAGTGAGCAGTTCTTC. The chain joins TRBV7-3 to TRBJ2-1, with 11 bases identical to TRBD2. In germline, CDR1 is SGHTA, CDR2 FQGTGA. The ends lost 6 bases at V and 9 bases at J; junction bases unmatched: 7. The CDR3 covers 14 residues.

DNA for the CDR3: TGTGCCATCAGTGAGTTAAGCGGGAGTTTAGGGCAGTACTTC. This codes for CAISELSGSLGQYF. This sequence joins TRBV10-3 and TRBJ2-7, with 8 bases fitting TRBD2. The CDR3 is made up of 14 amino acids. Germline values: CDR1 ENHRY, CDR2 SYGVKD. Trimming removed 1 base from V and 9 bases from J; junction bases left unmatched: 8.

Worth noting for this clone: In the same sample, other DNA sequences code for this CDR3. This chain joins TRBV7-9 and TRBJ2-1; 7 nucleotides agree with TRBD2. CDR1 is SEHNR and CDR2 is FQNEAQ in the germline V gene (reference sequence). This CDR3 contains 13 residues. Trimming at V came to 0 bases and at J to 7 bases, leaving 0 bases not matched to a gene. The CDR3 here is CASSLAGGNEQFF. The CDR3 bases are TGTGCCAGCAGCTTAGCCGGGGGGAATGAGCAGTTCTTC.

The V call is TRBV5-8, the J call TRBJ2-1; TRBD2 aligns across 9 bases. V was pared by 0 bases and J by 9 bases, with 7 bases of the junction left unmatched. CDR1 and CDR2 from the germline V gene are SGHTS and YDEGEE. CDR3 size: 15 residues. The CDR3 DNA reads TGTGCCAGCAGCTTGGGGGGCGCGGGAGGGCTTGAGCAGTTCTTC. It translates to CASSLGGAGGLEQFF.

The chain joins TRBV5-1 to TRBJ1-4; TRBD1 agrees at 8 bases. Germline CDR1 is SGHRS and CDR2 is YFSETQ. V lost 4 bases, J lost 4 bases, and 6 bases stayed unmatched. This CDR3 is 15 amino acids long. CDR3 bases: TGCGCCAGCAGCCCCTGGACAGGGCTTAATGAAAAACTGTTTTTT. This gives the protein CASSPWTGLNEKLFF.

The chain combines TRBV7-9 with TRBJ2-5; the match to TRBD2 covers 9 bases. The V gene end was trimmed by 2 bases and the J gene end by 4 bases; junction bases not matched to a gene: 5. This CDR3 has 15 residues. The germline V gene has CDR1 SEHNR and CDR2 FQNEAQ (reference sequence). The CDR3 here is CASSLTAGGIETQYF. The CDR3 coding sequence is TGTGCCAGCAGCTTAACTGCGGGAGGGATAGAGACCCAGTACTTC.